This T cell receptor beta chain was identified in a study of T cell changes during pregnancy in multiple sclerosis. Looked up from germline, CDR1 is MDHEN and CDR2 is SYDVKM. The V segment lost 6 bases and the J segment 0 bases; nucleotides outside the gene matches: 10. This CDR3 comprises 19 residues. The method was immunoSEQ multiplex PCR; TCRdb's version includes in-frame clones alone and lacks a portion of them. The profile shows about 74,000 clones, approximately 92% of them singletons. V and J are TRBV28 and TRBJ2-6, with 11 bases identical to TRBD1. The sequence came from a female donor in good health, enrolled as a control in a pregnancy study. Sequenced here: peripheral blood, sampled after pregnancy. For the CDR3, the DNA is TGTGCCAGCAGCCTCCGAGTGGGGACAGGGGGCTCTGGGGCCAACGTCCTGACTTTC. It codes for CASSLRVGTGGSGANVLTF.